These T cell receptor beta chains were read from a single sample in a study of blood T cell repertoires in COVID-19. Using immunoSEQ multiplex PCR, the repertoire was profiled, and TCRdb retains in-frame clones only, with some absent. This repertoire shows more than 85,000 clones, 85% found once; its top ten account for over 35%. Sequencing was done on a sample of peripheral blood. These receptors all come from an elderly man with acute or convalescent COVID-19. The CDR3 runs from the conserved cysteine through the conserved F or W. A D gene is named only where the DNA matches it firmly. Not every row has a clone size; where given, it reads once, few, many or a size class.

d_call | j_call | clone_size | v_call | cdr3_nt | cdr3_aa
- | TRBJ1-5 | few | TRBV27 | TGTGCCAGCAGTTCACAGGGTCTTCTTTGGCATTTT | CASSSQGLLWHF
- | TRBJ1-5 | - | TRBV5-1 | TGCGCCAGCAGCTTGGCCGGGGAAGTGAGGCAGCCCCAGCATTTT | CASSLAGEVRQPQHF
TRBD1 | TRBJ1-6 | - | TRBV9 | TGTGCCAGCAGCCCATGGGACAGGGGGCTTAATTCACCCCTCCACTTT | CASSPWDRGLNSPLHF
TRBD2 | TRBJ2-3 | - | TRBV11-3 | TGTGCCAGCAGCCCTGGTCCGGACATCTCTAGCGGGAGGGCCGCGCAGTATTTT | CASSPGPDISSGRAAQYF
- | TRBJ2-7 | - | TRBV7-9 | TGTGCCAGCAGCTTCGGTGCGAAAACCTACGAGCAGTACTTC | CASSFGAKTYEQYF
- | TRBJ2-7 | - | TRBV5-1 | TGCGCCAGCAGCAAGGCGACAGGCGCCAACCCCTACGAGCAGTACTTC | CASSKATGANPYEQYF
TRBD2 | TRBJ2-1 | - | TRBV27 | TGTGCCAGCAGTTTACGGCCGGGACTAGCGGTTTCCAATGAGCAGTTCTTC | CASSLRPGLAVSNEQFF
TRBD2 | TRBJ2-1 | - | TRBV18 | TGTGCCAGCTCACCAAATGGGGGGGTGCAGTTCTTC | CASSPNGGVQFF
TRBD2 | TRBJ2-1 | - | TRBV6-1 | TGTGCCAGCAGTGTAGCGGGGGGGTATGAGCAGTTCTTC | CASSVAGGYEQFF
- | TRBJ1-5 | - | TRBV27 | TGTGCCAGCAGAACCCTACAGGTGACAACCCCCTATCAGCCCCAGCATTTT | CASRTLQVTTPYQPQHF
TRBD1 | TRBJ2-7 | - | TRBV5-1 | TGCGCCAGCAGCTTGTTGACAGGGAGCTCCTACGAGCAGTACTTC | CASSLLTGSSYEQYF
TRBD2 | TRBJ2-4 | - | TRBV6-5 | TGTGCCAGCACCGGACTAGCGGGAGAGAATGGCATTCAGTACTTC | CASTGLAGENGIQYF
TRBD2 | TRBJ2-1 | few | TRBV29-1 | TGCAGCGCCGGGTCGGCGGGAGGCTCCTACAATGAGCAGTTCTTC | CSAGSAGGSYNEQFF
TRBD1 | TRBJ2-2 | - | TRBV11-3 | TGTGCCAGCAGCCACTGGACAGGGAGTAATTTCGGGGAGCTGTTTTTT | CASSHWTGSNFGELFF
- | TRBJ1-6 | once | TRBV15 | TGTGCCACCAGCAGAGATCGGTCAGGGTCCGCTTCACCCCTCCACTTT | CATSRDRSGSASPLHF
- | TRBJ1-1 | - | TRBV28 | TGTGCCAGCACCGAGACAAGGCGTCTCAGGGGAGCTTTCTTT | CASTETRRLRGAFF
- | TRBJ1-2 | once | TRBV10-3 | TGTGCCATCAGGTCCGGGGAGTCTAACTATGGCTACACCTTC | CAIRSGESNYGYTF
TRBD2 | TRBJ2-2 | once | TRBV7-3 | TGTGCCAGCGGCCGTACTCCGGGACTAAAGACCGGGGAGCTGTTTTTT | CASGRTPGLKTGELFF
TRBD2 | TRBJ2-2 | - | TRBV7-6 | TGTGCCAGCAGCTTAGCCCTTCTTAGCGGGTCAGGCACCGGGGAGCTGTTTTTT | CASSLALLSGSGTGELFF
- | TRBJ2-7 | - | TRBV23-1 | TGCGCCAGCAGTCATATGGGACGGGAGTACGAGCAGTACTTC | CASSHMGREYEQYF